This TCR beta chain was documented in a study of T cell repertoires in cytomegalovirus infection. Across the whole study: Public TCR beta signatures were indicative of both CMV infection and a matching HLA type.

Between the trimmed V and J ends, which lost 4 bases and 0 bases, there was a span of 13 bases. CDR3 length: 16 residues. Germline V lookup: CDR1 MDHEN, CDR2 SYDVKM. Via MiXCR, TCRdb re-called the reads, giving one row per CDR3 protein. The sample holds around 94,000 distinct CDR3 sequences, approximately 15% seen once. This clonotype was picked up a small number of times. Its specificity is not known. Points from the study as a whole: It was HLA-C-restricted CMV-specific TCR beta clonotypes that dominated the response ex vivo. Identification of carriers of CMV plus the relevant HLA was performed using cumulative public TCR beta family frequency.

The TCR was taken from a human donor in good health (CMV status not recorded). Some clones in this sample may be carry-over from other donors' samples. V gene TRBV28 combines with J gene TRBJ1-5; TRBD1 might be the D (6 bases). The sequenced sample was PBMCs. The CDR3 bases are TGTGCCAGCAGTTCACAGGGCCACCTTAGCAATCAGCCCCAGCATTTT. This translates into CASSSQGHLSNQPQHF.